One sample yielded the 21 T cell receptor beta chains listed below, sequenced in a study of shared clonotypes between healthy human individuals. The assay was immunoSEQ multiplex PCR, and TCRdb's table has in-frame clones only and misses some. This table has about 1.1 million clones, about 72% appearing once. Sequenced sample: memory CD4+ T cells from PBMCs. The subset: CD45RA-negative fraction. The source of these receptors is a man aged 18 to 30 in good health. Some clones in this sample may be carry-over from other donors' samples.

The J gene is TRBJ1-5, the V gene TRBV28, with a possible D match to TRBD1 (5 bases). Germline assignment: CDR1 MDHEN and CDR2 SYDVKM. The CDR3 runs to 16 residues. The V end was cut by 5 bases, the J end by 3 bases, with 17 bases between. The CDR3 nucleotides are TGTGCCAGCAGTCCACAGGAAAGGGCGCCCAATCAGCCCCAGCATTTT. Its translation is CASSPQERAPNQPQHF.

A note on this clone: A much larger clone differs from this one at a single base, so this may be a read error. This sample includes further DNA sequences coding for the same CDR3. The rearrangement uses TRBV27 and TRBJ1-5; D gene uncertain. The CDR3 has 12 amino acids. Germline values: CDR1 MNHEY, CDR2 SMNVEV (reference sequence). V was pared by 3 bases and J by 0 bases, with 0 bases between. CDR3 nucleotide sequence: TGTGCCAGCAGTTTTAGCAATCAGCCCCAGCATTTT. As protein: CASSFSNQPQHF.

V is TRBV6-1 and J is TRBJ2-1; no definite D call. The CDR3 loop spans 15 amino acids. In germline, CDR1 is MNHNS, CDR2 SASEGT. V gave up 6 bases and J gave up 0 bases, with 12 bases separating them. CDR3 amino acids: CASSKTVSSYNEQFF. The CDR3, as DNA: TGTGCCAGCAGCAAAACAGTAAGCTCCTACAATGAGCAGTTCTTC.

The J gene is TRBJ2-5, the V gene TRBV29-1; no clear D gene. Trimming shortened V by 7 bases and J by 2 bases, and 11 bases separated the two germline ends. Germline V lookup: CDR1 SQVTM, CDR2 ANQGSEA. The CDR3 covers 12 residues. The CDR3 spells CSARQFQETQYF. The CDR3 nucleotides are TGCAGCGCACGGCAGTTTCAAGAGACCCAGTACTTC.

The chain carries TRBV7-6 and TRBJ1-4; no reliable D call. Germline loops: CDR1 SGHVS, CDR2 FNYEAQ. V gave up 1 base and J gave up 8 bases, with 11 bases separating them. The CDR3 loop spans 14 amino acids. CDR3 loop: CASSLGQLGEKLFF. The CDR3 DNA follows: TGTGCCAGCAGCTTAGGGCAGCTAGGAGAAAAACTGTTTTTT.

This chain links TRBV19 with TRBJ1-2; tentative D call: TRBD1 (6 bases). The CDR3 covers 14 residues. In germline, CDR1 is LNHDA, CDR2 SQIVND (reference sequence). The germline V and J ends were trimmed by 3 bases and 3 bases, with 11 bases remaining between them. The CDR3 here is CASSIAGEYYGYTF. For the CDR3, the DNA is TGTGCCAGTAGTATCGCAGGGGAGTACTATGGCTACACCTTC.

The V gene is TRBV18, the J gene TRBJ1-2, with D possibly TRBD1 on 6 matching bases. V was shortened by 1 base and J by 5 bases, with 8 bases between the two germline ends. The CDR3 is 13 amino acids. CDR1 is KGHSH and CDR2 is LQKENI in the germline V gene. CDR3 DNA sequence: TGTGCCAGCTCACCACTCCAGGGGTATGGCTACACCTTC. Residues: CASSPLQGYGYTF.

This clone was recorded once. The DNA of the CDR3 is TGCGCCAGCAGCCAAGGTAGCGGAACAGATACGCAGTATTTT. Its translation: CASSQGSGTDTQYF. V gene TRBV4-1 combines with J gene TRBJ2-3; D is perhaps TRBD2 (6 bases). CDR3 length: 14 amino acids. V was clipped by 1 base and J by 3 bases, with 8 bases between them. Germline V gene lookup returns CDR1 MGHRA and CDR2 YSYEKL.

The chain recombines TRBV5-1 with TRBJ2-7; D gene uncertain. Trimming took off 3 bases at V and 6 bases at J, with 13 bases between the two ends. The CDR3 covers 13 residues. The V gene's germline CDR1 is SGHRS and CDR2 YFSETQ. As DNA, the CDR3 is TGCGCCAGCAGCTCGGCTGATCAACTCGAGCAGTACTTC. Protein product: CASSSADQLEQYF.

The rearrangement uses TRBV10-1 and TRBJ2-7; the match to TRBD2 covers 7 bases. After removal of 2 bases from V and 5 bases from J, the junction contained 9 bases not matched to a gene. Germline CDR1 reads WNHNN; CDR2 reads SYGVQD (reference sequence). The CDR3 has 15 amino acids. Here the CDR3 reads CASSEPSSGKDEQYF. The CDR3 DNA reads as TGCGCCAGCAGTGAGCCGTCCAGCGGGAAGGACGAGCAGTACTTC.

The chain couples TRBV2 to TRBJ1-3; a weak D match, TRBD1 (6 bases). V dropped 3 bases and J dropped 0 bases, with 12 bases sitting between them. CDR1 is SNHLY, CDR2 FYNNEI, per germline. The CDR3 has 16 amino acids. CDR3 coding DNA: TGTGCCAGCAGTGAGACGGACAGCCGCTCTGGAAACACCATATATTTT. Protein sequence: CASSETDSRSGNTIYF. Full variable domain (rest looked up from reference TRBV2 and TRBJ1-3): EPEVTQTPSHQVTQMGQEVILRCVPISNHLYFYWYRQILGQKVEFLVSFYNNEISEKSEIFDDQFSVERPDGSNFTLKIRSTKLEDSAMYFCASSETDSRSGNTIYFGEGSWLTVV.

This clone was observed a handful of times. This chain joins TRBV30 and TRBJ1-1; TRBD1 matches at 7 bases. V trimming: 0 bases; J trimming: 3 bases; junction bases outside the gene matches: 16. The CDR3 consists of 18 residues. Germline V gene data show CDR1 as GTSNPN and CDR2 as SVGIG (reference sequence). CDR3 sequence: CAWSVEIVQGEGDTEAFF. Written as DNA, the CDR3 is TGTGCCTGGAGTGTAGAGATTGTCCAGGGGGAGGGGGACACTGAAGCTTTCTTT.

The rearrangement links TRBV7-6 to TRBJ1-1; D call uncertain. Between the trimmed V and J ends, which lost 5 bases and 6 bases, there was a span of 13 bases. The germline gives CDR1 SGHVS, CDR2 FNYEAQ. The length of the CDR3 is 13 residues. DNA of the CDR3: TGTGCCAGCAGCCCGGCATATAGAGCTGAAGCTTTCTTT. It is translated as CASSPAYRAEAFF.

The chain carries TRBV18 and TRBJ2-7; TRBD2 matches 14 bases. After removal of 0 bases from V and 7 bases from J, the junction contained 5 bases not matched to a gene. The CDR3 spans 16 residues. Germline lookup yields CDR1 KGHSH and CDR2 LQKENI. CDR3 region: CASSPPGLAGGQEQYF. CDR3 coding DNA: TGTGCCAGCTCACCACCCGGACTAGCGGGGGGTCAGGAGCAGTACTTC.

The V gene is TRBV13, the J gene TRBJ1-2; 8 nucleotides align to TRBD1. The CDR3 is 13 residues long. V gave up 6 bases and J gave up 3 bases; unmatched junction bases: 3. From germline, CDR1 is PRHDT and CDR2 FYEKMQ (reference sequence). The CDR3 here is CASRQQGDYGYTF. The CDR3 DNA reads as TGTGCCAGCAGACAACAGGGGGACTATGGCTACACCTTC. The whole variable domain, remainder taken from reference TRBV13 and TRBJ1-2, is AAGVIQSPRHLIKEKRETATLKCYPIPRHDTVYWYQQGPGQDPQFLISFYEKMQSDKGSIPDRFSAQQFSDYHSELNMSSLELGDSALYFCASRQQGDYGYTFGSGTRLTVV.

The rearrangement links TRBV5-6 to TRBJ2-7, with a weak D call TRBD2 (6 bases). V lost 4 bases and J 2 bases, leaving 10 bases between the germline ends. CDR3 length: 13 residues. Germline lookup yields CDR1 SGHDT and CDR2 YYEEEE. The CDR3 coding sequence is TGTGCCAGCAGCCCGGGAGCTACCTACGAGCAGTACTTC. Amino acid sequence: CASSPGATYEQYF.

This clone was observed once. This chain's CDR3 is CASSGRQSHTEAFF. CDR3 in DNA: TGTGCCAGTAGTGGGAGACAGTCTCACACTGAAGCTTTCTTT. The gene calls are TRBV19 and TRBJ1-1; D possibly corresponds to TRBD1 (5 bases). The germline gives CDR1 LNHDA, CDR2 SQIVND (reference sequence). Trimming removed 5 bases at V and 3 bases at J, with 13 bases between. The CDR3 covers 14 residues.

The CDR3: CASTPNRASGANVLTF. DNA of the CDR3: TGTGCCAGTACCCCGAACCGCGCCTCTGGGGCCAACGTCCTGACTTTC. The chain carries TRBV19 and TRBJ2-6, with D hard to call. Per germline, CDR1 LNHDA and CDR2 SQIVND (reference sequence). This CDR3 has 16 amino acids. V was shortened by 7 bases and J by 0 bases, with 13 bases between the two germline ends.

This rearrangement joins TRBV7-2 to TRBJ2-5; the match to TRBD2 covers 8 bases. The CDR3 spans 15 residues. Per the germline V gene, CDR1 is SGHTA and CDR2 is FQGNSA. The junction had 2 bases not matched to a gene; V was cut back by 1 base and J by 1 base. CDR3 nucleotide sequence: TGTGCCAGCAGCTTAGGACTAGCGTTCCAAGAGACCCAGTACTTC. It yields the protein CASSLGLAFQETQYF.

Here the CDR3 DNA reads TGTGCCAGCAGTGAAGCGCTCTGGCTGGACTATGGCTACACCTTC. Translating it yields CASSEALWLDYGYTF. V gene TRBV6-1 combines with J gene TRBJ1-2; the D is unclear. The CDR3 is made up of 15 amino acids. Germline V gives CDR1 MNHNS, CDR2 SASEGT. V shed 0 bases and J shed 3 bases, with 11 bases lying between them.

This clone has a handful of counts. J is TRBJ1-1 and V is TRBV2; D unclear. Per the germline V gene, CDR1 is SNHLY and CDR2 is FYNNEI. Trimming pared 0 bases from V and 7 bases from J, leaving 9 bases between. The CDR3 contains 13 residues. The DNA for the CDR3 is TGTGCCAGCAGTGAAGCACCCCCTTATGAAGCTTTCTTT. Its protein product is CASSEAPPYEAFF.